Each of the 5 T cell receptor beta chains below was sequenced from the same sample in a study of shared clonotypes between healthy human individuals. Assay: immunoSEQ multiplex PCR; the TCRdb copy retains only in-frame clones and omits some. Of fewer than 400,000 clones listed, over 65% are singletons. Specimen: memory CD4+ T cells sorted from blood. Subset defined: CD45RA-negative fraction. The receptor set was obtained from a man younger than 45 in good health.

This clone was detected a few times. The chain combines TRBV5-1 with TRBJ2-1; 9 bases map to TRBD1. The CDR3 extends over 16 amino acids. After removal of 0 bases from V and 4 bases from J, the junction contained 5 bases not matched to a gene. From germline, CDR1 is SGHRS and CDR2 YFSETQ. The CDR3 sequence: CASSLGTGDVYNEQFF. As DNA, the CDR3 is TGCGCCAGCAGCTTGGGGACAGGGGATGTATACAATGAGCAGTTCTTC. Based on the CDR3 plus reference TRBV5-1 and TRBJ2-1, the full variable domain is KAGVTQTPRYLIKTRGQQVTLSCSPISGHRSVSWYQQTPGQGLQFLFEYFSETQRNKGNFPGRFSGRQFSNSRSEMNVSTLELGDSALYLCASSLGTGDVYNEQFFGPGTRLTVL.

The chain carries TRBV18 and TRBJ2-6, with a weak D call TRBD2 (6 bases). Germline CDR1 and CDR2: KGHSH and LQKENI. The CDR3 is 17 residues long. V was trimmed by 2 bases and J by 4 bases, leaving 15 bases between them. CDR3 nucleotides: TGTGCCAGCTCACCAGGATCCGGGACTGGGGGGGCCAACGTCCTGACTTTC. This gives the protein CASSPGSGTGGANVLTF.

The J gene is TRBJ2-5, the V gene TRBV5-3; 12 nucleotides match TRBD2. TRBV5-3 is classed as an ORF, of uncertain function. The CDR3 loop spans 18 amino acids. V was pared by 4 bases and J by 3 bases, with 13 bases of the junction left unmatched. The CDR3, as DNA: TGTGCCAGAAGCCCAGGGACTAGCGGGTACCTGATTAAAGAGACCCAGTACTTC. It codes for CARSPGTSGYLIKETQYF.

This clone has more than one count but fewer than ten. V gene TRBV27 combines with J gene TRBJ2-1; 11 nucleotides align to TRBD2. V shed 5 bases, J shed 3 bases, and the junction held 3 bases outside the gene matches. The CDR3 covers 15 residues. Germline V gives CDR1 MNHEY, CDR2 SMNVEV (reference sequence). The chain's CDR3 is CASSHGLAGYNEQFF. The CDR3 bases are TGTGCCAGCAGTCACGGACTAGCGGGCTACAATGAGCAGTTCTTC.

The chain couples TRBV18 to TRBJ2-1; the match to TRBD2 covers 10 bases. The J segment lost 7 bases and the V segment lost 2 bases, leaving 8 bases of the junction unmatched. Germline loops: CDR1 KGHSH, CDR2 LQKENI. This CDR3 is 16 amino acids long. In DNA form, the CDR3 reads TGTGCCAGCTCACCATTTAAGCGACTAGCGGGTAATGAGCAGTTCTTC. Translated: CASSPFKRLAGNEQFF.